This TCR beta chain came from a study of blood T cell repertoires in COVID-19. The overall study: Some COVID-19 samples were acute and others convalescent; all came from the United States, Italy and Spain.

V gave up 3 bases and J gave up 6 bases; unmatched junction bases: 7. The CDR3 extends over 15 amino acids. Germline CDR1 is SGDLS and CDR2 is YYNGEE. Original handling: Counts of nucleated cells, estimated from reference gene primer amplification, were obtained. The repertoire was sequenced with immunoSEQ multiplex PCR; TCRdb's copy has only in-frame clones and lacks some. V, J and clone size derive from that table, while D and trimming were established from the DNA sequence. The data contain nearly 250,000 clones, about 89% of them singletons. The sequence was collected from a woman in her fifties or sixties who had recovered from COVID-19. Sequenced input: peripheral blood. The chain carries TRBV9 and TRBJ2-4; 9 bases agree with TRBD1. The CDR3 protein is CASSDLPGQGNIQYF. The CDR3 DNA reads TGTGCCAGCAGCGATCTTCCGGGACAGGGAAACATTCAGTACTTC.